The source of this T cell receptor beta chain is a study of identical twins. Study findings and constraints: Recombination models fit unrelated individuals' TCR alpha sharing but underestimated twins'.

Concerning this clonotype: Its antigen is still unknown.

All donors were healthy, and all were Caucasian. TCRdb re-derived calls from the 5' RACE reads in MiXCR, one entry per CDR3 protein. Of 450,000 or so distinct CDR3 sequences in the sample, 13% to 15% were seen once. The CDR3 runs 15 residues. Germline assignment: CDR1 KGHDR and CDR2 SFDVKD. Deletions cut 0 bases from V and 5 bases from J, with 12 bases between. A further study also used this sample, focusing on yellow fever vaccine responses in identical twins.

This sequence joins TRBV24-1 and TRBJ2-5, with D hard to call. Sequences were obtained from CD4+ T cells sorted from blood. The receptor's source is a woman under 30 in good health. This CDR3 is CATSDLGNLGETQYF. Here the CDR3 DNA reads TGTGCCACCAGTGATTTGGGAAATCTGGGGGAGACCCAGTACTTC.